The following is a T cell receptor beta chain sequence with its context. This clonotype was seen a few times. Its antigen remains undetermined. Qualities for individual bases were not recorded, and no much larger clone is one base off. These data originate in a study of T cell repertoires in cytomegalovirus infection (dated by TCRdb to about 2019). In terms of the full investigation: Recently identified HLA-C-restricted CMV epitopes, whose presentation resists viral immunomodulation, were targeted by peptide stimulations together with well-studied HLA-B-restricted epitopes. Donor HLA type was relevant to the analysis, as public TCR beta signatures indicated carriage of CMV infection together with the matching HLA type. What the research found in general, with its limitations: Cumulative frequency of public TCR beta family members discriminated carriers of CMV infection plus the relevant HLA type in this cohort and an independent 352-donor cohort. The ex vivo response was dominated by HLA-C-restricted CMV-specific TCR beta clonotypes, which also provided the single most frequent clonotype in two of eight donors.

In light of the paper, this sample's treatment or condition label describes: in vitro stimulation with specific CMV peptide epitopes to enrich CMV-specific T cells. The sequencer was an Illumina HiSeq 1500. TCRdb handled the public reads itself, with Q25 trimming in fastp and clone calling in MiXCR, and kept productive beta chains. Each entry merges the rows of one CDR3 protein and shows their most common DNA and genes. This sample gives hundreds of thousands of distinct CDR3 sequences in total; around 32% of them show up just once. The ten largest clones represent 15% to 20% of the sample. CDR1 and CDR2, per the germline V gene, are MGHRA and YSYEKL. Ends trimmed: V by 2 bases, J by 7 bases; bases unmatched to a gene: 10. The CDR3 goes from the cysteine to the phenylalanine over 15 residues. The entry retains the CDR3 DNA only, 45 bases that are in frame from base 1.

The sequence was collected from a human donor in good health (CMV status not recorded). Some clones in this sample may be carry-over from other donors' samples. This chain joins TRBV4-1 to TRBJ2-5; TRBD2 agrees with 7 junctional bases. This specimen consisted of cultured PBMCs, obtained from culture after CMV antigen stimulation. The CDR3 amino acid sequence is: CASSQLGGGMATQYF. The DNA sequence follows: TGCGCCAGCAGCCAATTGGGGGGGGGGATGGCGACCCAGTACTTC.